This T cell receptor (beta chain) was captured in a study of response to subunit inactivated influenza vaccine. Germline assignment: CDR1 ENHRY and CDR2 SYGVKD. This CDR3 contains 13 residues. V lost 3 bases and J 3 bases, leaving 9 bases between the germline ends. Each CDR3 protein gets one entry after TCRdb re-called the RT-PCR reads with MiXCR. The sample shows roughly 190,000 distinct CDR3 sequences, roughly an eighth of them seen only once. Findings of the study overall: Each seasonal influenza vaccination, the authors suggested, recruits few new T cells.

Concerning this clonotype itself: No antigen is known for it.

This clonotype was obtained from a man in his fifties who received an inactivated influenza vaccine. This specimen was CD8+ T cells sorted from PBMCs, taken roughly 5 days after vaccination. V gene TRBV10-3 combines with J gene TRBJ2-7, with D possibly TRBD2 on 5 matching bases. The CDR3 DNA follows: TGTGCCATCAGTGACAGGACTTTCTACGAGCAGTACTTC. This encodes CAISDRTFYEQYF.